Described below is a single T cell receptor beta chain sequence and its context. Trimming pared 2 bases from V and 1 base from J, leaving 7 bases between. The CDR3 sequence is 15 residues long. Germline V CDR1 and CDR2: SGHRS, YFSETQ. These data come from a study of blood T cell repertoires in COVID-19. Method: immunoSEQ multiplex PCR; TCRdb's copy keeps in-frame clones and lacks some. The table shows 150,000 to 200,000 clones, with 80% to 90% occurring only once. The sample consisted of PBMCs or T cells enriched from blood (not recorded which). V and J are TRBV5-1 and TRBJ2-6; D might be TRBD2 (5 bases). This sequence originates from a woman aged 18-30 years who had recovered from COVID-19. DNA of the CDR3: TGCGCCAGCAGCTTCGGGGTTTCTGGGGCCAACGTCCTGACTTTC. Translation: CASSFGVSGANVLTF.